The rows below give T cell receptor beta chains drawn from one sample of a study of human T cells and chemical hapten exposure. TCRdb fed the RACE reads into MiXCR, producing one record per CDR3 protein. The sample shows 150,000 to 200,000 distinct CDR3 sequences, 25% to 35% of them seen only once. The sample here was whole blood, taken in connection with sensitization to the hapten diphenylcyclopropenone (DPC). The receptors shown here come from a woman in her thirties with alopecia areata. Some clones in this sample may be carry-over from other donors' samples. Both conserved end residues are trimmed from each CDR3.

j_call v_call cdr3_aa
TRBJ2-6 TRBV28 ASSPYRAGANVLT
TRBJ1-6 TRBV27 ASKGMRSYNSPLH
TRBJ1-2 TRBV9 ASSVGQGAYYGYT
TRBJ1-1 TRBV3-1 ASSQARSEAF
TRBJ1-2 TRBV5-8 ASIGGPSLVQGYT
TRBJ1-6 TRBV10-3 AISERGSPLH
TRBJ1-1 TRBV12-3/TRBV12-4 ASSLMGEAF
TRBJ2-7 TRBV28 ASSFSRGYYEQY
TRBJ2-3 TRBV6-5 ASSGGGSDTQY
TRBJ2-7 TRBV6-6 ASSSGPFLYEQY
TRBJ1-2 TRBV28 ASYPGGFLAGYT
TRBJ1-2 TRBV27 ASSLYGQQFTSYGYT
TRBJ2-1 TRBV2 ASSSRTSGAERQF
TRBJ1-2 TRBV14 ASSPGQPYGYT
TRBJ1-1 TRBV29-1 SVVAVGGNTEAF
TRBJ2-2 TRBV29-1 SVIQALGAGELF
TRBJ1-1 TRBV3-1 ASSPVIGATEAF
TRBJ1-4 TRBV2 AQGGNEKLF
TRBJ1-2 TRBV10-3 AIGDGYGYT
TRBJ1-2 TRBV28 ASIADSENYGYT
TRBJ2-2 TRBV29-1 SSQRTGKVGELF
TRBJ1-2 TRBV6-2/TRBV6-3 ASSYSTAANYGYT